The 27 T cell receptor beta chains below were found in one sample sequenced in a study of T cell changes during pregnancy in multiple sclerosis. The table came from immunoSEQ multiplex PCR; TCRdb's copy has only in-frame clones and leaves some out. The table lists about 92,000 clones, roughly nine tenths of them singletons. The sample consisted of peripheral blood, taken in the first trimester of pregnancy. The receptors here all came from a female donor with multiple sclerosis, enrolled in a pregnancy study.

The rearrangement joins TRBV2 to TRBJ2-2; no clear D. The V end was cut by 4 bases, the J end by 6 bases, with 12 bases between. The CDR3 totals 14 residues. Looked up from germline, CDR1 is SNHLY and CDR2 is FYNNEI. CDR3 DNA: TGTGCCAGCAGTGTTAAGACTCGCGCCGGGGAGCTGTTTTTT. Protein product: CASSVKTRAGELFF.

The CDR3 sequence is CASSQGSAGGYEQYF. As DNA, the CDR3 is TGCGCCAGCAGCCAAGGTTCTGCGGGGGGATACGAGCAGTACTTC. The gene calls are TRBV4-3 and TRBJ2-7; 8 bases map to TRBD2. The trim removed 1 base at V and 4 bases at J, leaving 6 bases unmatched. The CDR3 runs 15 residues. In germline, CDR1 is LGHNA, CDR2 YSLEER.

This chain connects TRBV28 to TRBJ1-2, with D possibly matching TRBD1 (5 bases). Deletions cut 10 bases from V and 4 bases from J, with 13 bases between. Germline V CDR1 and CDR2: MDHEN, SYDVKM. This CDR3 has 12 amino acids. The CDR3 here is CATGWGVYGYTF. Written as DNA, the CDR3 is TGTGCCACCGGGTGGGGGGTCTATGGCTACACCTTC.

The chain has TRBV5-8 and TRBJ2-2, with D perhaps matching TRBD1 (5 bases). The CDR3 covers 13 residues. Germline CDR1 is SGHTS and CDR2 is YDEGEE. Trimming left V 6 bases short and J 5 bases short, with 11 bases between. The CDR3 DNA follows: TGTGCCAGCACTATTTCAGGGACCGGGGAGCTGTTTTTT. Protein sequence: CASTISGTGELFF.

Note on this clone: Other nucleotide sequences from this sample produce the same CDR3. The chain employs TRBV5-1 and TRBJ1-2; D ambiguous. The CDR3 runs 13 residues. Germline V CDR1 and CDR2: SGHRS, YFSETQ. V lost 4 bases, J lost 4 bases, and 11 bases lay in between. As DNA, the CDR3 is TGCGCCAGCAGCCTCCGGGATTCCTATGGCTACACCTTC. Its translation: CASSLRDSYGYTF.

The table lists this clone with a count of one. CDR3 residues: CASSSTSNEKLFF. The CDR3 nucleotides read TGTGCCAGCAGCTCCACCAGTAATGAAAAACTGTTTTTT. The chain uses TRBV11-2 and TRBJ1-4; D uncertain. The germline V gene encodes CDR1 SGHAT and CDR2 FQNNGV. This CDR3 region has 13 residues. The V gene lost 4 bases and the J gene lost 4 bases, with 7 bases spanning the gap.

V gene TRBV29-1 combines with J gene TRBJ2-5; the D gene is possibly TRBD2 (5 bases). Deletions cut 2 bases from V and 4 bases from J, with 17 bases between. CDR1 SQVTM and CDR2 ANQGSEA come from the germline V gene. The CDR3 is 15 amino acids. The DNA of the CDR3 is TGCAGCGTTGAAAGTCCTCGGGGTGGAGGAGAGACCCAGTACTTC. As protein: CSVESPRGGGETQYF.

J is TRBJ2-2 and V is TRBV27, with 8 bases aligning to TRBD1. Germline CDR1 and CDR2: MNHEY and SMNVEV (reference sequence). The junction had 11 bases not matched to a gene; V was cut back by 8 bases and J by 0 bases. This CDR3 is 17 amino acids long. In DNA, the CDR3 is TGTGCCAGCGCCTACCACCCAGGGGGCCCGAACACCGGGGAGCTGTTTTTT. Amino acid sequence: CASAYHPGGPNTGELFF.

The CDR3 protein is CASSPSGDTEAFF. DNA of the CDR3: TGTGCCAGCAGCCCCAGCGGGGACACTGAAGCTTTCTTT. J is TRBJ1-1 and V is TRBV9; D gene unclear. Germline V lookup: CDR1 SGDLS, CDR2 YYNGEE. The germline V and J ends were trimmed by 4 bases and 3 bases, with 10 bases remaining between them. CDR3 length: 13 amino acids.

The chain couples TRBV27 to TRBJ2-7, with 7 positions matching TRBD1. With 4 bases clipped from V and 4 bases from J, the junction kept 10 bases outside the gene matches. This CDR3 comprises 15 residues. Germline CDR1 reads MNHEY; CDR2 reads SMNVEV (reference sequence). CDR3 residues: CASSSLPLTGYEQYF. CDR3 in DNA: TGTGCCAGCAGTTCCCTCCCGCTGACAGGGTACGAGCAGTACTTC.

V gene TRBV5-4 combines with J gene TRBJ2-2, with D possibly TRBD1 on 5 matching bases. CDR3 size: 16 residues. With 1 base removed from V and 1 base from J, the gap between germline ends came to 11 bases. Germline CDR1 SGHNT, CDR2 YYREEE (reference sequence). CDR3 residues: CASSLWGFLNTGELFF. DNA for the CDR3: TGTGCCAGCAGCTTGTGGGGCTTCCTGAACACCGGGGAGCTGTTTTTT.

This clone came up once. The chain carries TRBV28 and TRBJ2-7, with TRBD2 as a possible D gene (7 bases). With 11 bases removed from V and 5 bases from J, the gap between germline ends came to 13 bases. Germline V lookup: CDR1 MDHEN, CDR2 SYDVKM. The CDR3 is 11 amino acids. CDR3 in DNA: TGTGCCGGCCGAGGGGGGGACGAGCAGTACTTC. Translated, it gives CAGRGGDEQYF.

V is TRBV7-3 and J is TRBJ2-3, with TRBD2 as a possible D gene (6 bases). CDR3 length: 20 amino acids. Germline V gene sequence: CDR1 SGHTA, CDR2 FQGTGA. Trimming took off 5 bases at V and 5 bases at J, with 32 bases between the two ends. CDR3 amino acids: CASSPWGHPFGSIAEDTQYF. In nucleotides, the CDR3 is TGTGCCAGCAGCCCCTGGGGCCACCCCTTTGGATCCATAGCGGAAGATACGCAGTATTTT.

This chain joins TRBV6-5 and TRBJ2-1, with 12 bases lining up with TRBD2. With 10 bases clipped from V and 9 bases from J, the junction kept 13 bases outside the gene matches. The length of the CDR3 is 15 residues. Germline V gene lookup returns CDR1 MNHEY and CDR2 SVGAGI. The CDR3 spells CATRLRTSGNPEQFF. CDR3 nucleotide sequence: TGTGCCACCCGCTTGAGGACTAGCGGGAACCCTGAGCAGTTCTTC.

The CDR3 nucleotides are TGTGCCAGCATGCGGGAGGGCCCAGATACGCAGTATTTT. This gives the protein CASMREGPDTQYF. The rearrangement uses TRBV2 and TRBJ2-3; the match to TRBD2 covers 9 bases. V was clipped by 7 bases and J by 4 bases; unmatched bases: 3. The CDR3 totals 13 residues. From germline, CDR1 is SNHLY and CDR2 FYNNEI.

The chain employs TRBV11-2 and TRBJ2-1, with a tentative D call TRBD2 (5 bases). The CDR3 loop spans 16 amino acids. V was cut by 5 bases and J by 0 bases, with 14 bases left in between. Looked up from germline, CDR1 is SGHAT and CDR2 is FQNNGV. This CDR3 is CASSRGQRFSYNEQFF. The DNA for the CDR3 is TGTGCCAGCAGCCGTGGGCAGCGGTTCTCCTACAATGAGCAGTTCTTC.

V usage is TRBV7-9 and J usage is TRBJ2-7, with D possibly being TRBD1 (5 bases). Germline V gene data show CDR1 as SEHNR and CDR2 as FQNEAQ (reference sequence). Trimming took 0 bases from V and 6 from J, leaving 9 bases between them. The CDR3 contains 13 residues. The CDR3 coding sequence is TGTGCCAGCAGCTTAGCGGGGCCTGGCGAGCAGTACTTC. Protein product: CASSLAGPGEQYF.

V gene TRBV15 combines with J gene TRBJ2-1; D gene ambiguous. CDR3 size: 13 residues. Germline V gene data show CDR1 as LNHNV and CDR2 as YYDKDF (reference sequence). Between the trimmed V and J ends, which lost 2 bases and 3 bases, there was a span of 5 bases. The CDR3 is CATSRHSYNEQFF. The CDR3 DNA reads TGTGCCACCAGCAGACATAGCTACAATGAGCAGTTCTTC.

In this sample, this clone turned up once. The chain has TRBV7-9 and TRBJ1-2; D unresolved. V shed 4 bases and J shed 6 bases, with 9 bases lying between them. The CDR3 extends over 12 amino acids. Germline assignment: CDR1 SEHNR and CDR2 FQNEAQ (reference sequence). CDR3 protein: CASSSDIDGYTF. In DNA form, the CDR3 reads TGTGCCAGCAGCTCCGACATCGATGGCTACACCTTC. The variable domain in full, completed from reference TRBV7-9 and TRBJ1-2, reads DTGVSQNPRHKITKRGQNVTFRCDPISEHNRLYWYRQTLGQGPEFLTYFQNEAQLEKSRLLSDRFSAERPKGSFSTLEIQRTEQGDSAMYLCASSSDIDGYTFGSGTRLTVV.

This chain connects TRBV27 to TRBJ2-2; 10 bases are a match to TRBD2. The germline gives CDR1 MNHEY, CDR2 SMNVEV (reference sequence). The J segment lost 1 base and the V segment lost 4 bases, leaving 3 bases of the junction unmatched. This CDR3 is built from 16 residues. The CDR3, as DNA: TGTGCCAGCAGTTCGACTAGCGGGCAGAACACCGGGGAGCTGTTTTTT. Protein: CASSSTSGQNTGELFF.

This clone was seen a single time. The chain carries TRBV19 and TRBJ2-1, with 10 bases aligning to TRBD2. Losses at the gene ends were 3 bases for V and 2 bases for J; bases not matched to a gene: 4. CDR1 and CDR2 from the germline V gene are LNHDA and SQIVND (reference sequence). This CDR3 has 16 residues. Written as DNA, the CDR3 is TGTGCCAGTAGTATGGAAGCGGGAGGGCCCTACAATGAGCAGTTCTTC. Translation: CASSMEAGGPYNEQFF.

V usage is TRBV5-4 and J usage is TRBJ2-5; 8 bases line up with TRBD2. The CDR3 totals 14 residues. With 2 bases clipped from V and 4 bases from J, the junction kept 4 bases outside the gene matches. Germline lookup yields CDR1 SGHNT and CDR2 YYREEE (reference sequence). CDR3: CASSFSGGRETQYF. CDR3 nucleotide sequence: TGTGCCAGCAGCTTTTCGGGAGGGCGAGAGACCCAGTACTTC.

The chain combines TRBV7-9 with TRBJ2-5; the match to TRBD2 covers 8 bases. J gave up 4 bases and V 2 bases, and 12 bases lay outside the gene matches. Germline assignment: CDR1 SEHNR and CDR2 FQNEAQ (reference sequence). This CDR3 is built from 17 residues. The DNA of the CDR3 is TGTGCCAGCAGCTTATTTGCGGGACTAGGGTGGGTAGAGACCCAGTACTTC. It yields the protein CASSLFAGLGWVETQYF.

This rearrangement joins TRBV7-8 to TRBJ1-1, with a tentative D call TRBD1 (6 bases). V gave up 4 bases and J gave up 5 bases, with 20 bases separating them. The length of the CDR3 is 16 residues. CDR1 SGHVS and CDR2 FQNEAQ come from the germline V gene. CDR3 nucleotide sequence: TGTGCCAGCAGCTCGGGACACACTCTCGACGGGACTGAAGCTTTCTTT. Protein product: CASSSGHTLDGTEAFF.

The CDR3 here is CASSQGQGPYNEQFF. CDR3 coding DNA: TGTGCCAGCAGCCAGGGACAGGGACCATACAATGAGCAGTTCTTC. This chain links TRBV5-8 with TRBJ2-1; 9 bases align to TRBD1. Germline V lookup: CDR1 SGHTS, CDR2 YDEGEE. The CDR3 runs 15 residues. V lost 4 bases and J lost 4; bases outside the gene matches: 6.

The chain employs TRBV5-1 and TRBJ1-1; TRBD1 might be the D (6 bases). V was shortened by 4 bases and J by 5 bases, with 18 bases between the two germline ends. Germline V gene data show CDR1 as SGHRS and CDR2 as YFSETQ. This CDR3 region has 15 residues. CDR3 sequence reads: CASSPLGQQITEAFF. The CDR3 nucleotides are TGCGCCAGCAGCCCCTTGGGACAACAGATTACTGAAGCTTTCTTT.

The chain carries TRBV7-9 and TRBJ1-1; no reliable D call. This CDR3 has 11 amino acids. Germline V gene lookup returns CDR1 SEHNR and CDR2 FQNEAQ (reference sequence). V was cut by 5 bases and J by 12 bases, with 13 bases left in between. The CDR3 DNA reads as TGTGCCAGCAGCCAGGTCCAGGTGACTTTCTTT. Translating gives CASSQVQVTFF.